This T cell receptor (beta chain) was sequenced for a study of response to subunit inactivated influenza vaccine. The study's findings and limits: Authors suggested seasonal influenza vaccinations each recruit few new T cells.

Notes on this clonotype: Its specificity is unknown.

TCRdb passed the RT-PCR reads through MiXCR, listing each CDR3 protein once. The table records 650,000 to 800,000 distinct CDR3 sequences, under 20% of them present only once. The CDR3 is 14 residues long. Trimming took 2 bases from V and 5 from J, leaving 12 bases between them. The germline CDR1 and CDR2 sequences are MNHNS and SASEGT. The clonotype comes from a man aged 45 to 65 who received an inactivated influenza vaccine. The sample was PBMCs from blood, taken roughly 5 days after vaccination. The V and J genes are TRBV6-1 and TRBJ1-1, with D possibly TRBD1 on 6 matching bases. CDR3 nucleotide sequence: TGTGCCAGCAGTGAAAGAACAGGGTGGACTGAAGCTTTCTTT. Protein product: CASSERTGWTEAFF.